This T cell receptor (beta chain) was profiled in a study of cytotoxic CD8 clonotypes in ibrutinib-treated CLL. Across the study: Researchers reported 11 to 12 relapsed/refractory and some 14 treatment-naive patients, fewer than 18 of them IGHV unmutated. Median treatment time before response sampling was over 9 months, range 6 to 36. General observations from the study: Circulating CD8+ T-cell counts were tracked by baseline clonality, which exceeded that of age-matched healthy donors.

A note on this clone: Its antigen is not known.

CDR1 and CDR2 (germline): MNHNY, SVGAGI (reference sequence). The CDR3 totals 14 residues. V shed 5 bases and J 5 bases; nucleotides not matched to a gene: 6. Investigators sought sequencing depths of between 1 in 200,000 and 1 in 1 million T cells. Assay used: immunoSEQ multiplex PCR; TCRdb lists only in-frame clones, some missing. The sample yields 110,000 to 150,000 clones, 70% to 80% seen once. This chain joins TRBV6-6 and TRBJ1-5; 7 nucleotides agree with TRBD1. The receptor was derived from a human donor with chronic lymphocytic leukemia. The sample here was PBMCs, taken after 24 months of ibrutinib treatment. The CDR3 DNA sequence: TGTGCCAGCAGTCCGTCAGGGGGTTATCAGCCCCAGCATTTT. Its translation is CASSPSGGYQPQHF.